This TCR beta chain was retrieved from a study of Ad26.COV2.S vaccination and SARS-CoV-2 variants. For the study at large: Donor got 5x10^10 or 1x10^11 viral particles of Ad26.COV2.S.

Only one count was recorded for this clone. Its antigen is still unknown. Produced via immunoSEQ multiplex PCR; TCRdb's table is partial and in-frame only. There are approximately 410,000 clones in the sample; roughly 90% occur only once, and less than 2% lies in the top ten. V was clipped by 6 bases and J by 4 bases; unmatched bases: 8. This CDR3 contains 15 residues. Germline CDR1 is WNHNN and CDR2 is SYGVQD (reference sequence). Study observations and caveats: Measurements of TCR breadth and depth may have given underestimates of the total T cell responses.

As to treatment: around 19 received Ad26.COV2.S at low or high dose, single or two shots; about 5 received placebo; per-sample allocation not given. The samples date from day 63 after the first vaccine or placebo injection. The chain uses TRBV10-1 and TRBJ1-3; TRBD1 aligns across 8 bases. This clonotype originated in a person between 18 and 59 years old who received the Ad26.COV2.S COVID-19 vaccine or a placebo. The starting material was peripheral blood, obtained in a trial of Ad26.COV2.S vaccine versus placebo. CDR3 sequence (DNA): TGCGCCAGCAGCTCGGGACAGGCCCCAGGAAACACCATATATTTT. Its translation: CASSSGQAPGNTIYF.